A selection of T cell receptor beta chains follows, all from one sample in a study of cytomegalovirus exposure and HLA in healthy donors. Data came from immunoSEQ multiplex PCR; TCRdb stores just in-frame clones and leaves some out. The sample contains 150,000 to 200,000 clones, about 85% of which appear only once. The sequenced sample was PBMCs. The receptor source for this set is a boy between 2 and 10 years old in good health and CMV-seronegative. CDR3s include the opening cysteine and the closing phenylalanine or tryptophan. A D gene is named only where the DNA matches it firmly. Rows may omit the clone size; those that give it use once, few, many or a size class.

V: TRBV28; D: -; size: few; J: TRBJ1-4; DNA: TGTGCCAGCAGGCGGGGGGGGCGAACTGAAAAACTGTTTTTT; CDR3: CASRRGGRTEKLFF
V: TRBV7-9; D: -; size: once; J: TRBJ1-1; DNA: TGTTCCAGCAGCTTAACAAGTTCCGAAGCTTTCTTT; CDR3: CSSSLTSSEAFF
V: TRBV27; D: TRBD1; size: -; J: TRBJ1-1; DNA: TGTGCCAGCAGCGGGACAGCGTCTAGGGGAGCTTTCTTT; CDR3: CASSGTASRGAFF
V: TRBV6-1; D: TRBD1; size: few; J: TRBJ2-4; DNA: TGTGCCAGCAGTACACGGACAGGGCGGGACATTCAGTACTTC; CDR3: CASSTRTGRDIQYF
V: TRBV28; D: TRBD1; size: -; J: TRBJ1-2; DNA: TGTGCCAGCAGAAATCAGGGGGCGCATGGCTACACCTTC; CDR3: CASRNQGAHGYTF
V: TRBV7-9; D: TRBD2; size: -; J: TRBJ2-7; DNA: TGTGCCAGCAGCGCACTAGCGGGAGTCTCCGAGCAGTACTTC; CDR3: CASSALAGVSEQYF
V: TRBV7-9; D: -; size: -; J: TRBJ1-1; DNA: TGTGCCAGCAGCTCCCCCACAGCCGCGAACACTGAAGCTTTCTTT; CDR3: CASSSPTAANTEAFF
V: TRBV27; D: -; size: -; J: TRBJ1-6; DNA: TGTGCCAGCAGTCTTCAGGGGCTCAATTCACCCCTCCACTTT; CDR3: CASSLQGLNSPLHF
V: TRBV27; D: -; size: -; J: TRBJ1-3; DNA: TGTGCCAGCAGTTTACATCCCGAGCAGGCTGGCTCTGGAAACACCATATATTTT; CDR3: CASSLHPEQAGSGNTIYF
V: TRBV11-2; D: TRBD1; size: -; J: TRBJ2-7; DNA: TGTGCCAGCACCATCACAAGGGACAGTTACTACGAGCAGTACTTC; CDR3: CASTITRDSYYEQYF
V: TRBV27; D: TRBD2; size: -; J: TRBJ2-7; DNA: TGTGCCAGCAGTTTACGGCGGGAGGCTTACGAGCAGTACTTC; CDR3: CASSLRREAYEQYF
V: TRBV9; D: -; size: -; J: TRBJ2-1; DNA: TGTGCCAGCAGCGTAGACGGGGACTTCTACAATGAGCAGTTCTTC; CDR3: CASSVDGDFYNEQFF
V: TRBV28; D: TRBD1; size: -; J: TRBJ1-2; DNA: TGTGCCAGCGCCACTTTCAGGGGGCTTATCTATGGCTACACCTTC; CDR3: CASATFRGLIYGYTF
V: TRBV30; D: -; size: -; J: TRBJ2-7; DNA: TGTGCCTGGAGTATAACAGGTTACGAGCAGTACTTC; CDR3: CAWSITGYEQYF
V: TRBV30; D: TRBD1; size: -; J: TRBJ2-1; DNA: TGTGCCTGGAGTGTACCGGGACAGGGTTTCTACAATGAGCAGTTCTTC; CDR3: CAWSVPGQGFYNEQFF
V: TRBV7-2; D: TRBD1; size: -; J: TRBJ2-7; DNA: TGTGCCAGCAGCTTAGCGATCCAGGGGGCGTACGAGCAGTACTTC; CDR3: CASSLAIQGAYEQYF
V: TRBV7-2; D: -; size: -; J: TRBJ2-6; DNA: TGTGCCAGCAGCCGCTCTGGGGCCAACGTCCTGACTTTC; CDR3: CASSRSGANVLTF
V: TRBV30; D: TRBD1; size: -; J: TRBJ1-5; DNA: TGTGCCTGGAGTGGGACAGGGGAAGAGCCCCAGCATTTT; CDR3: CAWSGTGEEPQHF
V: TRBV5-1; D: TRBD2; size: -; J: TRBJ2-4; DNA: TGCGCCGGCAGGCCGGGACTAGCGGGAGGTGTTAAAAACATTCAGTACTTC; CDR3: CAGRPGLAGGVKNIQYF
V: TRBV5-1; D: TRBD1; size: -; J: TRBJ2-3; DNA: TGCGCCAGCAGCCGAACTCAGGGGGTGGGAAGAGATACGCAGTATTTT; CDR3: CASSRTQGVGRDTQYF
V: TRBV2; D: -; size: -; J: TRBJ1-3; DNA: TGTGCCAGCAGTGAAGAGAACATGGCTGGAAACACCATATATTTT; CDR3: CASSEENMAGNTIYF
V: TRBV27; D: TRBD2; size: -; J: TRBJ2-1; DNA: TGTGCCAGCAGTTTAGGAGGCAGGGTAACGACACTAGCGGGAAAAAATGAGCAGTTCTTC; CDR3: CASSLGGRVTTLAGKNEQFF
V: TRBV29-1; D: -; size: -; J: TRBJ2-3; DNA: TGCAGCGTCGAGAACAATAGGAGGGGTACGCAGTATTTT; CDR3: CSVENNRRGTQYF
V: TRBV28; D: TRBD1; size: -; J: TRBJ2-7; DNA: TGTGCCAGCAGTTCCCCGGGGACAGGTGACGAGCAGTACTTC; CDR3: CASSSPGTGDEQYF
V: TRBV7-6; D: TRBD2; size: -; J: TRBJ2-3; DNA: TGTGCCAGCAGCCCTGAACCGACTAGCGGGGCAACAGATACGCAGTATTTT; CDR3: CASSPEPTSGATDTQYF
V: TRBV27; D: -; size: -; J: TRBJ2-1; DNA: TGTGCCAGCACGAGAGGGGGTAATGAGCAGTTCTTC; CDR3: CASTRGGNEQFF
V: TRBV30; D: -; size: -; J: TRBJ2-5; DNA: TGTGCCTGGAGTGTCTTGGAGACCCAGTACTTC; CDR3: CAWSVLETQYF
V: TRBV11-3; D: TRBD1; size: -; J: TRBJ1-2; DNA: TGTGCCAGCAGCTCACCGGGACAGGGCCCGCTGGGAGGCTACACCTTC; CDR3: CASSSPGQGPLGGYTF
V: TRBV5-6; D: -; size: -; J: TRBJ2-1; DNA: TGTGCCAGCAGCTCCTGGGTGAACAGGGACACCTACAATGAGCAGTTCTTC; CDR3: CASSSWVNRDTYNEQFF